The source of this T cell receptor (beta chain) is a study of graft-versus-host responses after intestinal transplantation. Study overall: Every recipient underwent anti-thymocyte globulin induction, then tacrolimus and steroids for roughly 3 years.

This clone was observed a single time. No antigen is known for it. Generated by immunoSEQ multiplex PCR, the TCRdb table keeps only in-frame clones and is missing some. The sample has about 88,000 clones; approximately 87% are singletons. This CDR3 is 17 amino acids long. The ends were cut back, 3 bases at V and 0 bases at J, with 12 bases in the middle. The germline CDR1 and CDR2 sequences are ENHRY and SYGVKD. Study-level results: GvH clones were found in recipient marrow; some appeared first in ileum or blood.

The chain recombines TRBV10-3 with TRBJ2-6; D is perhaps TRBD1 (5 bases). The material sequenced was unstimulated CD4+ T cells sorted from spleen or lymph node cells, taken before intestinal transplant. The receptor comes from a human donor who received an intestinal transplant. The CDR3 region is CAISDADRPSGANVLTF. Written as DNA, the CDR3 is TGTGCCATCAGTGACGCCGACAGACCCTCTGGGGCCAACGTCCTGACTTTC.